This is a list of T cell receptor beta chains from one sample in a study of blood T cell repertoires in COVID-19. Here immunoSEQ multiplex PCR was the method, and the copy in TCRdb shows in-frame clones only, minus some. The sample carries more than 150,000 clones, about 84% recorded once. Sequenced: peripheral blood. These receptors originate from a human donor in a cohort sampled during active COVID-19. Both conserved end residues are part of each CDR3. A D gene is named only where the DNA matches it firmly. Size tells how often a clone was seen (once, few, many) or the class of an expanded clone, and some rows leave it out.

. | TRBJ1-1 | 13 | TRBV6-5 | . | CASSWTVGTEAFF | TGTGCCAGCAGTTGGACTGTTGGCACTGAAGCTTTCTTT
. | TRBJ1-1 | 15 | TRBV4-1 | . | CASSQGRGDETEAFF | TGCGCCAGCAGCCAAGGACGCGGGGACGAGACTGAAGCTTTCTTT
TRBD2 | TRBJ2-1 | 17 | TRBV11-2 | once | CASSPVWLSGGGDEQFF | TGTGCCAGCAGCCCCGTTTGGTTAAGCGGGGGGGGCGATGAGCAGTTCTTC
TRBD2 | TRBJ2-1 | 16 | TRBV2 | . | CASSEGGGGSYNEQFF | TGTGCCAGCAGTGAAGGGGGGGGTGGCTCCTACAATGAGCAGTTCTTC
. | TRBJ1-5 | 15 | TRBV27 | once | CASSLRGLGNQPQHF | TGTGCCAGCAGTTTACGAGGGCTGGGCAATCAGCCCCAGCATTTT
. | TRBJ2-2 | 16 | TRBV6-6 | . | CASSYSTSANTGELFF | TGTGCCAGCAGTTACTCGACAAGTGCGAACACCGGGGAGCTGTTTTTT
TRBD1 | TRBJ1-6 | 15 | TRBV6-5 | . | CASSRDSNYNSPLHF | TGTGCCAGCAGCCGGGACAGCAATTATAATTCACCCCTCCACTTT
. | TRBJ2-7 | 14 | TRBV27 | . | CASSPHYRDDEQYF | TGTGCCAGCAGTCCGCATTACAGGGACGACGAGCAGTACTTC
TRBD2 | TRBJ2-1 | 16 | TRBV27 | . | CASSPLAGGPYNEQFF | TGTGCCAGCAGTCCTCTAGCGGGGGGCCCCTACAATGAGCAGTTCTTC
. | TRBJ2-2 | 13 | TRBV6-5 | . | CASGRSRTGELFF | TGTGCCAGTGGTAGGTCCAGGACCGGGGAGCTGTTTTTT